Presented here are 12 T cell receptor beta chains from one specimen sequenced in a study of type 1 regulatory T cells. TCRdb analysed the reads with MiXCR anew, one entry per CDR3 protein. The sample consists of about 71,000 distinct CDR3 sequences, around 20% of them appearing once. General observations from the study: Type 1 regulatory T cells had a more restricted TCR repertoire than non-type 1 regulatory T cells.

Their specific antigens are unknown. The sequencing input was cultured type 1 regulatory T (Tr1) cells, either the whole culture or a sorted fraction (not recorded which). These receptors originate from a human donor in good health.

This clonotype was detected only a few times. The V call is TRBV6-5, the J call TRBJ2-2, with D unresolved. Germline V gene lookup returns CDR1 MNHEY and CDR2 SVGAGI. This CDR3 region has 12 residues. V lost 7 bases and J lost 4, with 7 bases in between. The CDR3 reads CASKGPTGELFF. The DNA for the CDR3 is TGTGCCAGCAAAGGCCCCACCGGGGAGCTGTTTTTT.

The chain uses TRBV15 and TRBJ2-3; D gene ambiguous. V lost 0 bases to trimming and J lost 1 base, with 5 bases between them. The length of the CDR3 is 14 residues. Germline CDR1 and CDR2: LNHNV and YYDKDF (reference sequence). As DNA, the CDR3 is TGTGCCACCAGCAGAGAAGGTCGCACAGATACGCAGTATTTT. Its translation: CATSREGRTDTQYF.

The sample holds many counts of this clonotype. The chain is built from TRBV5-1 and TRBJ2-5, with TRBD1 identical over 7 bases. This CDR3 is 15 amino acids long. After removal of 4 bases from V and 1 base from J, the junction contained 7 bases not matched to a gene. Germline V gives CDR1 SGHRS, CDR2 YFSETQ. The CDR3 is CASSETGQVQETQYF. The CDR3 nucleotides are TGCGCCAGCAGCGAGACTGGACAGGTCCAAGAGACCCAGTACTTC. The full variable domain, in which reference TRBV5-1 and TRBJ2-5 provide the parts outside the CDR3, is KAGVTQTPRYLIKTRGQQVTLSCSPISGHRSVSWYQQTPGQGLQFLFEYFSETQRNKGNFPGRFSGRQFSNSRSEMNVSTLELGDSALYLCASSETGQVQETQYFGPGTRLLVL.

The rearrangement joins TRBV20-1 to TRBJ1-3, with TRBD1 matching over 9 bases. The V gene end was trimmed by 4 bases and the J gene end by 0 bases; junction bases not matched to a gene: 16. Germline assignment: CDR1 DFQATT and CDR2 SNEGSKA (reference sequence). The CDR3 extends over 19 amino acids. The CDR3 sequence is CSANRGVGTGPFSGNTIYF. The CDR3 region has the DNA TGCAGTGCTAACCGCGGGGTAGGGACAGGGCCCTTCTCTGGAAACACCATATATTTT.

This clonotype has just one count. An end of the junction does not agree with germline; a read error may underlie this. The V call is TRBV7-3, the J call TRBJ2-1, with a tentative D call TRBD2 (6 bases). CDR1 SGHTA and CDR2 FQGTGA come from the germline V gene. This CDR3 has 14 residues. CDR3 amino acids: CARSSGGVFGEQFF. The CDR3 DNA reads as TGTGCCCGCAGCTCCGGCGGGGTATTTGGTGAGCAGTTCTTC.

This clonotype was seen a handful of times. The chain recombines TRBV20-1 with TRBJ2-5; 7 bases are shared with TRBD1. V gave up 5 bases and J gave up 6 bases; unmatched junction bases: 12. Germline CDR1 DFQATT, CDR2 SNEGSKA (reference sequence). The CDR3 covers 14 residues. As DNA, the CDR3 is TGCAGTGCTCTTAACAGGGGAGCAAGTCAGACCCAGTACTTC. Translation: CSALNRGASQTQYF.

The chain has TRBV29-1 and TRBJ1-5; 7 bases line up with TRBD1. The CDR3 consists of 13 residues. J gave up 5 bases and V 2 bases, and 3 bases lay outside the gene matches. Per the germline V gene, CDR1 is SQVTM and CDR2 is ANQGSEA. The CDR3 protein is CSVEQGGDQPQHF. In DNA form, the CDR3 reads TGCAGCGTTGAACAGGGGGGCGATCAGCCCCAGCATTTT.

This clonotype was seen ten or more times. The rearrangement joins TRBV14 to TRBJ2-2; D not resolved. V lost 4 bases to trimming and J lost 4 bases, with 16 bases between them. Looked up from germline, CDR1 is SGHDN and CDR2 is FVKESK. The CDR3 spans 16 residues. CDR3 bases: TGTGCCAGCAGCCCGACTGACGGTTATAGCACCGGGGAGCTGTTTTTT. Its translation: CASSPTDGYSTGELFF.

The V gene is TRBV27, the J gene TRBJ1-1, with 10 bases lining up with TRBD1. Germline V gene sequence: CDR1 MNHEY, CDR2 SMNVEV (reference sequence). J gave up 0 bases and V 7 bases, and 11 bases lay outside the gene matches. There are 17 residues in the CDR3. The CDR3 sequence: CASTTARQGAMNTEAFF. In DNA form, the CDR3 reads TGTGCCAGCACCACAGCCCGACAGGGGGCGATGAACACTGAAGCTTTCTTT.

The V gene is TRBV5-1, the J gene TRBJ1-5; 11 bases align to TRBD1. The CDR3 has 17 residues. Trimming at V came to 4 bases and at J to 5 bases, leaving 11 bases not matched to a gene. The germline CDR1 and CDR2 sequences are SGHRS and YFSETQ. CDR3 DNA: TGCGCCAGCAGCAGGACAGGGGGCGCCGGGTCCTATCAGCCCCAGCATTTT. Protein product: CASSRTGGAGSYQPQHF.

The gene calls are TRBV6-5 and TRBJ2-2, with D tentatively TRBD2 (6 bases). From germline, CDR1 is MNHEY and CDR2 SVGAGI. V lost 8 bases and J lost 8, with 9 bases in between. There are 11 residues in the CDR3. The CDR3 spells CASRREGELFF. CDR3 nucleotides: TGTGCCAGCCGCCGGGAGGGGGAGCTGTTTTTT.

Many counts were recorded for this clonotype. The chain links TRBV20-1 to TRBJ2-3; D not resolved. The CDR3 consists of 14 residues. V lost 0 bases, J lost 2 bases, and 9 bases lay in between. Germline V CDR1 and CDR2: DFQATT, SNEGSKA (reference sequence). CDR3 bases: TGCAGTGCTAGAGAACAGAAAATCACAGATACGCAGTATTTT. This encodes CSAREQKITDTQYF.